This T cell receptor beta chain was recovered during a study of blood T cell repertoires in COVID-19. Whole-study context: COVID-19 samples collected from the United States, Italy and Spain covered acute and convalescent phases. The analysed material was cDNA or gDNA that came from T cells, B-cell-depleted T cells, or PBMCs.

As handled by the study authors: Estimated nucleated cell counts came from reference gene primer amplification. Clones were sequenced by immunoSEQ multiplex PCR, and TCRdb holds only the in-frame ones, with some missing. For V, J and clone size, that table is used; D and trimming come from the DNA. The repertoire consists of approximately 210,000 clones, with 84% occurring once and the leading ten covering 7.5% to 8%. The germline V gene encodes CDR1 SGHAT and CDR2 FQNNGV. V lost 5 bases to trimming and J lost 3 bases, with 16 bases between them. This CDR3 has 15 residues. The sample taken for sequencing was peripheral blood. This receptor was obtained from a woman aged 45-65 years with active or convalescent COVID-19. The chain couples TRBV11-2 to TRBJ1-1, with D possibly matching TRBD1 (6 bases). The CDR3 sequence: CASSASGQRYTEAFF. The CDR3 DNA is TGTGCCAGCAGCGCTAGCGGACAGCGGTACACTGAAGCTTTCTTT.